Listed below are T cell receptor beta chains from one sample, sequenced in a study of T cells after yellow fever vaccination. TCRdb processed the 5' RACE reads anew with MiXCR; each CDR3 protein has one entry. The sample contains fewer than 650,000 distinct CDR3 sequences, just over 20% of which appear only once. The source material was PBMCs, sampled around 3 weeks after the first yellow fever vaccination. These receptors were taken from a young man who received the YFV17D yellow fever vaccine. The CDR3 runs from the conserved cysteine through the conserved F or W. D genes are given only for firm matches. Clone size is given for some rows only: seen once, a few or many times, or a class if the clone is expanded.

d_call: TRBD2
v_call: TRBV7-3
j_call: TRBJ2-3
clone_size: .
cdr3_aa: CASSTSGTTDTQYF
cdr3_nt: TGTGCCAGCAGTACTAGCGGTACGACAGATACGCAGTATTTT

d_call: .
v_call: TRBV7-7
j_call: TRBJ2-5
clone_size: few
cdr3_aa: CASSLDGGIGETQYF
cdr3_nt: TGTGCCAGCAGCTTAGACGGGGGTATAGGAGAGACCCAGTACTTC

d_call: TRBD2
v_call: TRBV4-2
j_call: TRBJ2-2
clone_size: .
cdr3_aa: CASSVLAGGPTGELFF
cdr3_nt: TGTGCCAGCAGCGTACTAGCGGGGGGGCCCACCGGGGAGCTGTTTTTT

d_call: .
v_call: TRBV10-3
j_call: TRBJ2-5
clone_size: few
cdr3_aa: CAAQGTQETQYF
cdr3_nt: TGTGCCGCACAGGGTACTCAAGAGACCCAGTACTTC

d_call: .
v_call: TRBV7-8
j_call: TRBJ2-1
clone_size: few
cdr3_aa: CASSPFTSSVQFF
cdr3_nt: TGTGCCAGCAGCCCCTTTACTAGTTCTGTGCAGTTCTTC

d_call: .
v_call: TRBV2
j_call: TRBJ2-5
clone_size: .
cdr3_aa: CASSPPNQETQYF
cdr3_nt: TGTGCCAGCAGCCCCCCGAACCAAGAGACCCAGTACTTC

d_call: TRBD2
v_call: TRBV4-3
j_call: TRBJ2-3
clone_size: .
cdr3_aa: CASSQDSGGGPDTQYF
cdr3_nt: TGCGCCAGCAGCCAGGATAGCGGGGGCGGCCCAGATACGCAGTATTTT

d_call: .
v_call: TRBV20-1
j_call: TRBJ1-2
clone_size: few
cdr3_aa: CSARDPGKFYGYTF
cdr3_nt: TGCAGTGCTAGAGATCCCGGAAAGTTCTATGGCTACACCTTC

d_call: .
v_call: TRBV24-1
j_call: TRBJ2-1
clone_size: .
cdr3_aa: CATGYMTEQFF
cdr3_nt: TGTGCCACGGGGTATATGACTGAGCAGTTCTTC

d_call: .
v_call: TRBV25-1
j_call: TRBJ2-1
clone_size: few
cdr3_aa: CASSEEGTRHEQFF
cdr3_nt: TGTGCCAGCAGTGAAGAGGGAACGCGCCATGAGCAGTTCTTC

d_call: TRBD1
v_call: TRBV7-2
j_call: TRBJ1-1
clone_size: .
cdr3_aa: CASNPKTRQGEAFF
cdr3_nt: TGTGCCAGCAATCCCAAAACCCGACAGGGAGAAGCTTTCTTT

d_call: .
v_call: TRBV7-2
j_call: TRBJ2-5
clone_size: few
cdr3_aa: CASSFLGIQETQYF
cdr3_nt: TGTGCCAGCAGCTTCCTCGGAATACAAGAGACCCAGTACTTC

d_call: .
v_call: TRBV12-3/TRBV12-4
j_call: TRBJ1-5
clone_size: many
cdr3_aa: CASSQNRAHEPQHF
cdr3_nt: TGTGCCAGCAGTCAGAACAGGGCCCATGAGCCCCAGCATTTT

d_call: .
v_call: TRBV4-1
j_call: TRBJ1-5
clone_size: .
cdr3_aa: CASSQDLPPYSNQPQHF
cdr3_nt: TGCGCCAGCAGCCAAGATTTACCCCCGTATAGCAATCAGCCCCAGCATTTT

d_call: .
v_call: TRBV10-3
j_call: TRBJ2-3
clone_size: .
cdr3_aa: CAISEDSTDTQYF
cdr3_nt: TGTGCCATCAGTGAGGACTCCACAGATACGCAGTATTTT

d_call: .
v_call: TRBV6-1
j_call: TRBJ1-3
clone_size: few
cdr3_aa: CASSELPGLLGNTIYF
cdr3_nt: TGTGCCAGCAGCGAGTTACCGGGGTTATTGGGAAACACCATATATTTT

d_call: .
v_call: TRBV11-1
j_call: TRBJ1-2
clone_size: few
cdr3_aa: CASRPRDTGYMLNYGYTF
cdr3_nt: TGTGCCAGCAGACCCAGGGACACCGGTTATATGCTTAACTATGGCTACACCTTC

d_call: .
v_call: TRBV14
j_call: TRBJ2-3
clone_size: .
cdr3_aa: CASSQEGGLPTDTQYF
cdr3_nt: TGTGCCAGCAGCCAAGAAGGGGGACTACCCACAGATACGCAGTATTTT

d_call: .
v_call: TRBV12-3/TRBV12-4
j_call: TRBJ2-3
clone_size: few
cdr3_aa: CASSLGQGRQDTQYF
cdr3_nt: TGTGCCAGCAGTTTGGGGCAGGGGCGACAAGATACGCAGTATTTT

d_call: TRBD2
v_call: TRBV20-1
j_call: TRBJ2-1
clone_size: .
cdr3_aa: CSARAGLAGNEQFF
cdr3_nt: TGCAGTGCTAGGGCGGGGCTAGCGGGTAATGAGCAGTTCTTC

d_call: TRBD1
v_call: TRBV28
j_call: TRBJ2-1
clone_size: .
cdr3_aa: CASSTHDRDNEQFF
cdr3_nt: TGTGCCAGCAGTACTCACGACAGGGATAATGAGCAGTTCTTC

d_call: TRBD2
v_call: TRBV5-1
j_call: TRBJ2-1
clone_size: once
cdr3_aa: CASSLTGGPYEQFF
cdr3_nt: TGCGCCAGCAGCTTGACGGGGGGGCCCTATGAGCAGTTCTTC

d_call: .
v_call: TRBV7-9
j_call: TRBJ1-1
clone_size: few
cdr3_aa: CASERGAVGTEAFF
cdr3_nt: TGTGCCAGCGAGAGAGGCGCTGTTGGAACTGAAGCTTTCTTT

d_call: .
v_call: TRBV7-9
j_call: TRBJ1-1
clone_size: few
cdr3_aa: CASSQQESNTEAFF
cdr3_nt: TGTGCCAGCAGCCAACAGGAATCGAACACTGAAGCTTTCTTT

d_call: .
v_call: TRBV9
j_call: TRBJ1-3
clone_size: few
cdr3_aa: CASSVGPFGNTIYF
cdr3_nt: TGTGCCAGCAGCGTTGGACCGTTCGGAAACACCATATATTTT

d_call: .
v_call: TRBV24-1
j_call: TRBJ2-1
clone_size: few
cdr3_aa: CATSDPGHNEQFF
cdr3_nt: TGTGCCACCAGTGATCCCGGACACAATGAGCAGTTCTTC

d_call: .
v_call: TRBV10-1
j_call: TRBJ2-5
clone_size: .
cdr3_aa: CASSEYDSGGQETQYF
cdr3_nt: TGCGCCAGCAGTGAATACGACTCAGGAGGACAAGAGACCCAGTACTTC

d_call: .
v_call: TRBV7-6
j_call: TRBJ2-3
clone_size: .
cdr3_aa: CASSLASAGTDTQYF
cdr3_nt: TGTGCCAGCAGCTTAGCTTCCGCGGGGACAGATACGCAGTATTTT

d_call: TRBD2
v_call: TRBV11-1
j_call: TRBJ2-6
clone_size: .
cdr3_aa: CASSFIGGSGGPFGANVLTF
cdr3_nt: TGTGCCAGCAGCTTTATCGGTGGCTCGGGGGGGCCCTTTGGGGCCAACGTCCTGACTTTC

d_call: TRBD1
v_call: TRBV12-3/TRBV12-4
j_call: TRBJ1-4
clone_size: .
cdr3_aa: CASSPGQVEKLFF
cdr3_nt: TGTGCCAGCAGTCCCGGACAGGTAGAAAAACTGTTTTTT

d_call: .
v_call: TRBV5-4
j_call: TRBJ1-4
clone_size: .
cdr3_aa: CASSRARTDNEKLFF
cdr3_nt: TGTGCCAGCAGCCGGGCCCGGACTGACAATGAAAAACTGTTTTTT

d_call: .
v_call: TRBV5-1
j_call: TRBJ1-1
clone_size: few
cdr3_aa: CASSNRGDTEAFF
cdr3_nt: TGCGCCAGCAGCAACCGCGGGGACACTGAAGCTTTCTTT

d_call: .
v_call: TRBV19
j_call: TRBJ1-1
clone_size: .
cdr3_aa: CASSIVGGVTEAFF
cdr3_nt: TGTGCCAGTAGTATCGTAGGAGGGGTCACTGAAGCTTTCTTT

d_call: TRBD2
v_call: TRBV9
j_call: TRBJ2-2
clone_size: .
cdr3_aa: CASSVELAGSGELFF
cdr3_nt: TGTGCCAGCAGCGTAGAACTAGCGGGGTCCGGGGAGCTGTTTTTT

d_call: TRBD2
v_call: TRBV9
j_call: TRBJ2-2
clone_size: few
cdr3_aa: CASSVGASGGTTGELFF
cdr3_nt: TGTGCCAGCAGCGTAGGGGCTAGCGGGGGGACCACCGGGGAGCTGTTTTTT

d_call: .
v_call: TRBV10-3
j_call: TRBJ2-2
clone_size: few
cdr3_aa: CAISAGSMDTGELFF
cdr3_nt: TGTGCCATCAGTGCAGGGAGTATGGACACCGGGGAGCTGTTTTTT

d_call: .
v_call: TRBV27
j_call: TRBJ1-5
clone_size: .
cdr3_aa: CASSPRAGVLGQPQHF
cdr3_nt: TGTGCCAGCAGTCCCCGTGCGGGGGTGTTGGGTCAGCCCCAGCATTTT

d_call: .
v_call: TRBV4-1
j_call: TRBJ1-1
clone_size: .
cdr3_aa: CASSQDPVLGTEAFF
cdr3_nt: TGCGCCAGCAGCCAAGATCCGGTCCTCGGCACTGAAGCTTTCTTT

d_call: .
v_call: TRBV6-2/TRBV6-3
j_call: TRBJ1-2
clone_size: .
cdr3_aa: CASTPWGLDGYTF
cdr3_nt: TGTGCCAGCACCCCTTGGGGCCTCGATGGCTACACCTTC

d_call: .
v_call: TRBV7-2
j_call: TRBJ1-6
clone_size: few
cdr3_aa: CASSLVWQTNSPLHF
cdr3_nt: TGTGCCAGCAGCTTGGTATGGCAGACTAATTCACCCCTCCACTTT

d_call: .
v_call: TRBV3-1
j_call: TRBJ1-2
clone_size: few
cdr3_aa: CATHTGVGYTF
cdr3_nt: TGTGCCACTCACACGGGGGTCGGCTACACCTTC

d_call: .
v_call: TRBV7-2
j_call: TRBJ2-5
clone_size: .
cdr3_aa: CASSFPPPVRGQETQYF
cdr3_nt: TGTGCCAGCAGCTTTCCACCACCTGTGCGGGGCCAAGAGACCCAGTACTTC

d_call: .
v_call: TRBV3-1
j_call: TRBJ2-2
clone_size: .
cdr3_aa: CASNVGNTGELFF
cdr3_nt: TGTGCCAGCAATGTGGGGAACACCGGGGAGCTGTTTTTT

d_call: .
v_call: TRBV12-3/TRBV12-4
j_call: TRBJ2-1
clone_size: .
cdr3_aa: CASSFPAGNNEQFF
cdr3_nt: TGTGCCAGCAGTTTTCCGGCAGGGAACAATGAGCAGTTCTTC

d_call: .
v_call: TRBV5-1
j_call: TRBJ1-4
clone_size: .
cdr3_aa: CASSYSGHNEKLFF
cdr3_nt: TGCGCCAGCAGCTATTCTGGGCATAATGAAAAACTGTTTTTT

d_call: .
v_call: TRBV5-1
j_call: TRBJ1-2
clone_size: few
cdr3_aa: CASSLEWPGYTF
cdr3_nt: TGCGCCAGCAGCTTGGAGTGGCCGGGCTACACCTTC

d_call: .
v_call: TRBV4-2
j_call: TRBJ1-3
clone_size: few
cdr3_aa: CASSQNGGSDRLSGNTIYF
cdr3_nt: TGTGCCAGCAGCCAAAATGGGGGGTCTGACAGACTCTCTGGAAACACCATATATTTT

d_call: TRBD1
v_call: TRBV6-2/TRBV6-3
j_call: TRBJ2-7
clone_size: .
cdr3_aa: CASSYSAGGRLEQYF
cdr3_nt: TGTGCCAGCAGTTACTCGGCAGGGGGCCGGCTCGAGCAGTACTTC

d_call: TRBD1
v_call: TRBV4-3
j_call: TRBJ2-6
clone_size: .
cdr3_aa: CASSQDRGRGGANVLTF
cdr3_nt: TGCGCCAGCAGCCAGGACAGGGGGAGAGGAGGGGCCAACGTCCTGACTTTC

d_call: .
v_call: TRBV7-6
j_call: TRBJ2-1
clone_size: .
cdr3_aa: CASSLAYGGSYNEQFF
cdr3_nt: TGTGCCAGCAGCTTAGCATACGGGGGCTCCTACAATGAGCAGTTCTTC

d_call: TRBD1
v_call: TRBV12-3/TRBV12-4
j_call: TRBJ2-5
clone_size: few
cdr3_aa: CASSGTGLQETQYF
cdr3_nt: TGTGCCAGCAGTGGGACAGGACTACAAGAGACCCAGTACTTC

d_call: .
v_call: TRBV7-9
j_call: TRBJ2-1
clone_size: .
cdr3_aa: CASSVEGQFF
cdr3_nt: TGTGCCAGCAGTGTCGAGGGGCAGTTCTTC

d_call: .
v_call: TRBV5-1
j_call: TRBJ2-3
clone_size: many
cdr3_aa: CASQSRAGSTDTQYF
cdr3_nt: TGCGCCAGCCAAAGTCGGGCCGGTAGCACAGATACGCAGTATTTT

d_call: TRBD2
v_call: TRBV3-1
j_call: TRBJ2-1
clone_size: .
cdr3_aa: CASSQEGALAGGHHNEQFF
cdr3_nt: TGTGCCAGCAGCCAAGAAGGAGCGCTAGCGGGGGGCCACCACAATGAGCAGTTCTTC

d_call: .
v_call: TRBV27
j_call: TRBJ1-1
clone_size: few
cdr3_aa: CASSSPRDALNTEAFF
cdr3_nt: TGTGCCAGCAGTTCCCCGAGGGACGCATTGAACACTGAAGCTTTCTTT

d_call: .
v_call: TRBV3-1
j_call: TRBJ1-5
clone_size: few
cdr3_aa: CASSQDWRAHQPQHF
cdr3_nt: TGTGCCAGCAGCCAAGACTGGCGGGCGCATCAGCCCCAGCATTTT

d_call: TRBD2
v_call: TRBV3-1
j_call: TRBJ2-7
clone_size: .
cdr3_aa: CASSPHSGGILYEQYF
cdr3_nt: TGTGCCAGCAGCCCCCATAGCGGGGGGATATTGTACGAGCAGTACTTC